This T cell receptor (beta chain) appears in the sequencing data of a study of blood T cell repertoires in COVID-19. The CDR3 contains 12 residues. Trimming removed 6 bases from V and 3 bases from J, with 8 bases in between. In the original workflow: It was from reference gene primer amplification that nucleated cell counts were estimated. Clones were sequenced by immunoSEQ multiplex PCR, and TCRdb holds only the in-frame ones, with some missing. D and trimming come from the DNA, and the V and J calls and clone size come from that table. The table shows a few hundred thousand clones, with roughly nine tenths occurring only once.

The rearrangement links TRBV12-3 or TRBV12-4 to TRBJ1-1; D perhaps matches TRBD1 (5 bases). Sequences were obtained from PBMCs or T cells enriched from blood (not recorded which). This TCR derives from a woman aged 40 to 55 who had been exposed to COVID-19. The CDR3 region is CASREGYTEAFF. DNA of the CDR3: TGTGCCAGCAGGGAGGGGTACACTGAAGCTTTCTTT.